Sequencing of this T cell receptor (beta chain) was carried out in a study of cytomegalovirus exposure and HLA in healthy donors. Overall study context: Unique TCR beta sequences numbering about 100 million came from 150 million to 200 million T cells in an earlier analysis.

V shed 4 bases and J shed 4 bases, with 10 bases lying between them. This CDR3 is built from 13 residues. Per the germline V gene, CDR1 is MNHEY and CDR2 is SMNVEV (reference sequence). On this clone: The antigen is undetermined.

General study points: The likely origin of a cluster of highly shared sequence variants was a sequencing artifact. It has been reported that TCR beta sequences accurately predicted the HLA-A and HLA-B alleles of most subjects.

PCR employed 60 Vbeta and 13 Jbeta primers. Data came from immunoSEQ multiplex PCR; TCRdb stores just in-frame clones and leaves some out. The data hold approximately 190,000 clones, with over 75% observed a single time. This receptor was identified in a man in his forties or fifties in good health and CMV-seropositive. V is TRBV27 and J is TRBJ2-5, with D possibly matching TRBD2 (5 bases). Sequenced: PBMCs. The CDR3 loop reads CASSSGVPETQYF. CDR3 bases: TGTGCCAGCAGTTCCGGGGTGCCAGAGACCCAGTACTTC.